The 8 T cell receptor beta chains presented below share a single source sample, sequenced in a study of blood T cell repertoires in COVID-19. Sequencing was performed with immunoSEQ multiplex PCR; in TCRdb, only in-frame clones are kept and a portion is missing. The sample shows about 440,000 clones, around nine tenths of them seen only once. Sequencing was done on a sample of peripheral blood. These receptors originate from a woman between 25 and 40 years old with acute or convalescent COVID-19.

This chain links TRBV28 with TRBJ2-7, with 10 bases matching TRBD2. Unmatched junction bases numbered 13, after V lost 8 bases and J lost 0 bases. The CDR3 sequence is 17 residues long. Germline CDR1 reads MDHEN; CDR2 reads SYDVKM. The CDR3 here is CASESGASGGLSYEQYF. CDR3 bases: TGTGCCAGCGAGTCGGGGGCTAGCGGGGGCCTCTCCTACGAGCAGTACTTC.

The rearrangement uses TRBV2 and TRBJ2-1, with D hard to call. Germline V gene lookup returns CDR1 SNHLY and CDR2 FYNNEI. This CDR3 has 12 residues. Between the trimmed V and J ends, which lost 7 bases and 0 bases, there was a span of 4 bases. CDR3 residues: CASTVSYNEQFF. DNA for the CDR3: TGTGCCAGCACGGTCTCCTACAATGAGCAGTTCTTC.

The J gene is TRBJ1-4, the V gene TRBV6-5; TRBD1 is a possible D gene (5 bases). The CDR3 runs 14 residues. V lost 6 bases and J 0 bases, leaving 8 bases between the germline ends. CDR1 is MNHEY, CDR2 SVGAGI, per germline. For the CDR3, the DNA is TGTGCCAGCAGAGGGGTTGCAACTAATGAAAAACTGTTTTTT. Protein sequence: CASRGVATNEKLFF.

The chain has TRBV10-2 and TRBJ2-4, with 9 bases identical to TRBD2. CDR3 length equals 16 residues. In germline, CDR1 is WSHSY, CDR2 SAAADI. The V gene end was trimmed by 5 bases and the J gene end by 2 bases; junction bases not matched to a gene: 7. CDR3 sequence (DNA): TGCGCCAGCAGTTCTAGCGGGGACGCTACCAAAAACATTCAGTACTTC. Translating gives CASSSSGDATKNIQYF.

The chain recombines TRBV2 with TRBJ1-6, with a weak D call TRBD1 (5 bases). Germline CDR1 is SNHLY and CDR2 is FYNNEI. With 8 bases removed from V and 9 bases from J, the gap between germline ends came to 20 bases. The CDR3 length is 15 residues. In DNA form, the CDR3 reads TGTGCCAGCGCCCGGGAGGCAGGGTTTGGTTCACCCCTCCACTTT. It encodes CASAREAGFGSPLHF.

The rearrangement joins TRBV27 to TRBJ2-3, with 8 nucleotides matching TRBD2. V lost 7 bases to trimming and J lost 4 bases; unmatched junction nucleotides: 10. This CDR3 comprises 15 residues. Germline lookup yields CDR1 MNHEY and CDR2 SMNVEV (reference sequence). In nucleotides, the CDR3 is TGTGCCAGCACCTTTTACGGGGGGGCATCAGATACGCAGTATTTT. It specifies CASTFYGGASDTQYF.

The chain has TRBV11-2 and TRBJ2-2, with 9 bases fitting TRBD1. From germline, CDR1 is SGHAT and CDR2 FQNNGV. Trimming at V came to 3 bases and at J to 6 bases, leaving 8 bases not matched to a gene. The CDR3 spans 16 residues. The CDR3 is CASSFQLQGASGELFF. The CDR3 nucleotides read TGTGCCAGCAGCTTCCAACTACAGGGGGCCTCCGGGGAGCTGTTTTTT.

DNA of the CDR3: TGTGCCAGCAGCTCTCCAGGGGTGAACACTGAAGCTTTCTTT. It codes for CASSSPGVNTEAFF. The V call is TRBV5-4, the J call TRBJ1-1; the D gene is possibly TRBD1 (6 bases). The CDR3 is 14 amino acids. Germline CDR1 reads SGHNT; CDR2 reads YYREEE (reference sequence). V was shortened by 3 bases and J by 0 bases, with 9 bases between the two germline ends.